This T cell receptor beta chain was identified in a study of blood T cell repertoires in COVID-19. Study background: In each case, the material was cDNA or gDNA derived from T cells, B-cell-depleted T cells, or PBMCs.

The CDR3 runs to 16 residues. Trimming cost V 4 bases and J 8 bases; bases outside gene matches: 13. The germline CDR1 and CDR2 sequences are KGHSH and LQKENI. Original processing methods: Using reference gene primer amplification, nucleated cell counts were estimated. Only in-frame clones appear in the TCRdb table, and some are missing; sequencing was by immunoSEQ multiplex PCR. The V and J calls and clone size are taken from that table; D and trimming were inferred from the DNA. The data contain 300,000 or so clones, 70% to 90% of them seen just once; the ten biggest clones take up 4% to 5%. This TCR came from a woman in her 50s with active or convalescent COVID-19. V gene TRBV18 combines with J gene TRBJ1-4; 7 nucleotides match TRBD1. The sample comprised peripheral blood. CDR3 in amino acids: CASSQGTAAVGEKLFF. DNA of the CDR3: TGTGCCAGCTCACAGGGGACAGCCGCTGTGGGAGAAAAACTGTTTTTT.